This passage covers 24 T cell receptor beta chains from one sample sequenced in a study of T-cell memory formation after mild COVID-19 (dated by TCRdb to 2020 to 2022). Libraries were constructed by 5' RACE. The sequencer was an Illumina NovaSeq 6000. TCRdb reanalyzed the raw reads on its own, using fastp at Q25 for trimming and MiXCR for clone calling, and kept in-frame beta chains. Rows merge per CDR3 protein into single entries with the most common DNA and genes. This sample gives 350,000 to 450,000 distinct CDR3 sequences in total; about 20% of them show up just once. Of the sample, around 9.2% falls within the top ten clones. Sequencing input: PBMCs or a T cell subset sorted from them (not recorded which). These receptors all come from an adult woman who had mild COVID-19 (a few samples of this study predate the infection). The sample titles of this study are shuffled in the database, so cell type and time point are left out; the donor was told from shared clones.

The CDR3 DNA is TGTGCCAGTAGTCCGAGTAGCGGGAGGTACGAGCAGTACTTC. This translates into CASSPSSGRYEQYF. The V call is TRBV19, the J call TRBJ2-7; 10 bases fit TRBD2. This CDR3 contains 14 residues. V shed 5 bases, J shed 4 bases, and the junction held 5 bases outside the gene matches. CDR1 and CDR2 (germline): LNHDA, SQIVND (reference sequence). The complete variable domain, with remaining parts taken from reference TRBV19 and TRBJ2-7, reads DGGITQSPKYLFRKEGQNVTLSCEQNLNHDAMYWYRQDPGQGLRLIYYSQIVNDFQKGDIAEGYSVSREKKESFPLTVTSAQKNPTAFYLCASSPSSGRYEQYFGPGTRLTVT.

This clonotype was picked up many times. This chain connects TRBV3-1 to TRBJ2-5, with 9 bases identical to TRBD1. Trimming cost V 6 bases and J 4 bases; bases outside gene matches: 9. Germline CDR1 is LGHDT and CDR2 is YNNKEL (reference sequence). The CDR3 consists of 15 residues. The CDR3 DNA reads as TGTGCCAGCAGTCTGGGACAGGGTGACGGAGAGACCCAGTACTTC. Translated: CASSLGQGDGETQYF.

J is TRBJ1-5 and V is TRBV12-3 or TRBV12-4; D is possibly TRBD1 (6 bases). The CDR3 consists of 15 residues. V lost 6 bases and J 1 base, leaving 13 bases between the germline ends. CDR3 sequence (DNA): TGTGCCAGCAGGCAGACAGGTGGGAGCAATCAGCCCCAGCATTTT. Translation: CASRQTGGSNQPQHF.

This clonotype was seen a handful of times. The V call is TRBV24-1, the J call TRBJ2-3, with TRBD1 as a possible D gene (6 bases). This CDR3 region has 15 residues. The V gene's germline CDR1 is KGHDR and CDR2 SFDVKD. V was shortened by 1 base and J by 6 bases, with 13 bases between the two germline ends. CDR3 residues: CATSDFTRGTDTQYF. CDR3 in DNA: TGTGCCACCAGTGATTTTACCAGGGGAACCGATACGCAGTATTTT.

J is TRBJ2-7 and V is TRBV6-5; a weak D match, TRBD2 (5 bases). Trimming removed 5 bases from V and 2 bases from J, with 13 bases in between. Germline V gene lookup returns CDR1 MNHEY and CDR2 SVGAGI. CDR3 length: 14 residues. CDR3 sequence reads: CASSPSGSAYEQYF. CDR3 sequence (DNA): TGTGCCAGCAGTCCGTCGGGATCGGCCTACGAGCAGTACTTC.

This clonotype was detected only a few times. The genes are TRBV19 and TRBJ2-7, with 7 bases identical to TRBD2. Germline V gene sequence: CDR1 LNHDA, CDR2 SQIVND (reference sequence). V dropped 3 bases and J dropped 5; count of bases not matched to a gene: 4. CDR3 length equals 13 residues. CDR3 protein: CASSMREKDEQYF. CDR3 sequence (DNA): TGTGCCAGTAGTATGCGGGAGAAAGACGAGCAGTACTTC.

This clonotype showed up many times. The CDR3: CASSPDGNYGYTF. CDR3 nucleotide sequence: TGTGCCAGCAGCCCGGACGGAAACTATGGCTACACCTTC. The gene calls are TRBV7-3 and TRBJ1-2; no firm D call. The CDR3 has 13 residues. The ends were cut back, 5 bases at V and 2 bases at J, with 9 bases in the middle. Germline V gene data show CDR1 as SGHTA and CDR2 as FQGTGA.

CDR3 sequence reads: CASSHRLDTQYF. In DNA form, the CDR3 reads TGTGCCAGCAGTCATCGGCTAGATACGCAGTATTTT. J is TRBJ2-3 and V is TRBV6-6, with D unclear. Trimming stripped 5 bases from V and 5 bases from J, with 8 bases between. CDR1 and CDR2 from the germline V gene are MNHNY and SVGAGI (reference sequence). The CDR3 runs 12 residues.

The chain combines TRBV2 with TRBJ1-5; D perhaps matches TRBD1 (5 bases). The CDR3 consists of 15 residues. Germline V lookup: CDR1 SNHLY, CDR2 FYNNEI. The V gene lost 1 base and the J gene lost 3 bases, with 10 bases spanning the gap. The CDR3 protein is CASSEEGTNNQPQHF. In DNA form, the CDR3 reads TGTGCCAGCAGTGAAGAGGGGACCAACAATCAGCCCCAGCATTTT.

The table lists this clonotype with a few counts. The genes are TRBV7-2 and TRBJ1-5; possible D gene TRBD1, 6 bases. The CDR3 spans 14 residues. Germline CDR1 and CDR2: SGHTA and FQGNSA. V lost 3 bases, J lost 3 bases, and 9 bases lay in between. The DNA of the CDR3 is TGTGCCAGCAGCTTCCGGGACACCAATCAGCCCCAGCATTTT. It codes for CASSFRDTNQPQHF.

This clonotype was picked up a small number of times. The chain has TRBV6-2 or TRBV6-3 and TRBJ2-2; the D is unclear. The V gene lost 6 bases and the J gene lost 6 bases, with 17 bases spanning the gap. The CDR3 spans 15 residues. Germline CDR1 reads MNHEY; CDR2 reads SVGEGT. Written as DNA, the CDR3 is TGTGCCAGCAGACAAGCCGGCCGTGTCGCCGGGGAGCTGTTTTTT. Translated: CASRQAGRVAGELFF.

V usage is TRBV6-1 and J usage is TRBJ2-7; weak D call: TRBD2 (6 bases). This CDR3 has 16 residues. The germline V and J ends were trimmed by 7 bases and 2 bases, with 21 bases remaining between them. Germline V lookup: CDR1 MNHNS, CDR2 SASEGT. The CDR3 reads CASTPPGGLGAYEQYF. As DNA, the CDR3 is TGTGCCAGCACCCCGCCCGGGGGACTTGGGGCCTACGAGCAGTACTTC.

The chain joins TRBV7-2 to TRBJ2-7; D is tentatively TRBD1 or TRBD2 (5 bases each). V was clipped by 3 bases and J by 1 base, with 19 bases between them. The CDR3 spans 17 residues. Germline V gene sequence: CDR1 SGHTA, CDR2 FQGNSA. Written as DNA, the CDR3 is TGTGCCAGCAGCTTCAGCGCTCCGGGACGGTTATCCTACGAGCAGTACTTC. It encodes CASSFSAPGRLSYEQYF.

This rearrangement joins TRBV20-1 to TRBJ1-2, with 7 bases fitting TRBD1. This CDR3 contains 15 residues. Germline V lookup: CDR1 DFQATT, CDR2 SNEGSKA (reference sequence). V gave up 6 bases and J gave up 0 bases; unmatched junction bases: 10. CDR3 DNA: TGCAGTGCCACCCCCCGGACAGGATCTAACTATGGCTACACCTTC. It codes for CSATPRTGSNYGYTF.

The V call is TRBV27, the J call TRBJ1-2, with D unclear. Germline CDR1 and CDR2: MNHEY and SMNVEV (reference sequence). The CDR3 is 15 residues long. V gave up 5 bases and J gave up 0 bases, with 13 bases separating them. The CDR3 nucleotides read TGTGCCAGCAGTGACGACCGCAGAACTAACTATGGCTACACCTTC. It specifies CASSDDRRTNYGYTF.

The chain couples TRBV24-1 to TRBJ2-7, with D possibly TRBD2 on 7 matching bases. The CDR3 is 16 residues long. Germline V lookup: CDR1 KGHDR, CDR2 SFDVKD. The germline V and J ends were trimmed by 5 bases and 6 bases, with 22 bases remaining between them. The CDR3 loop reads CATSGPGGASILEQYF. In DNA form, the CDR3 reads TGTGCCACCAGTGGACCGGGGGGCGCCTCTATCCTCGAGCAGTACTTC.

This clonotype came up a few times. J is TRBJ1-3 and V is TRBV12-3 or TRBV12-4; D gene unclear. V gave up 6 bases and J gave up 0 bases, with 12 bases separating them. This CDR3 has 15 residues. CDR3 nucleotides: TGTGCCAGCAGGGCTTCCGGAAACTCTGGAAACACCATATATTTT. Translated: CASRASGNSGNTIYF.

At least ten counts were recorded for this clonotype. V is TRBV15 and J is TRBJ2-3; 8 bases are shared with TRBD2. The CDR3 length is 17 residues. V trimming: 1 base; J trimming: 3 bases; junction bases outside the gene matches: 9. CDR1 and CDR2 from the germline V gene are LNHNV and YYDKDF (reference sequence). CDR3 amino acids: CATSRGGSGSSTDTQYF. CDR3 coding DNA: TGTGCCACCAGCAGAGGGGGGAGCGGGAGTTCTACAGATACGCAGTATTTT.

This clonotype has only a few counts. This chain links TRBV2 with TRBJ2-1; a possible D gene is TRBD2 (5 bases). CDR1 is SNHLY, CDR2 FYNNEI, per germline. The CDR3 is made up of 17 amino acids. The V end was cut by 0 bases, the J end by 5 bases, with 17 bases between. CDR3 sequence: CASSEATGKRANNEQFF. The CDR3 DNA reads as TGTGCCAGCAGTGAAGCGACGGGGAAAAGGGCAAACAATGAGCAGTTCTTC.

This clonotype was detected only a few times. The gene calls are TRBV12-3 or TRBV12-4 and TRBJ2-3; 11 bases match TRBD1. J lost 14 bases, V lost 3 bases, and 7 bases had no gene match. The CDR3 is made up of 13 amino acids. The CDR3, as DNA: TGTGCCAGCAGTTTGTCCGGGACAGGGGGACCGTATTTT. Translated: CASSLSGTGGPYF.

The chain has TRBV3-1 and TRBJ2-7, with TRBD2 as a possible D gene (5 bases). Trimming left V 1 base short and J 1 base short, with 20 bases between. The V gene's germline CDR1 is LGHDT and CDR2 YNNKEL (reference sequence). The CDR3 length is 18 residues. CDR3 bases: TGTGCCAGCAGCCAAGCAGGAGGAAACCGCGCAAGGTCCTACGAGCAGTACTTC. Protein product: CASSQAGGNRARSYEQYF.

CDR3 DNA: TGTGCCAGCAGTTACTCGGCGGGGCAGTCTAATTCACCCCTCCACTTT. Its translation: CASSYSAGQSNSPLHF. This chain joins TRBV6-5 and TRBJ1-6, with D maybe TRBD1 (5 bases). V shed 0 bases and J shed 6 bases, with 12 bases lying between them. Germline V gives CDR1 MNHEY, CDR2 SVGAGI. CDR3 length: 16 amino acids.

The table lists this clonotype with a few counts. CDR3 coding DNA: TGTGCCAGCGTTAACCTAGCGGCCTACAATGAGCAGTTCTTC. This codes for CASVNLAAYNEQFF. The chain links TRBV12-3 or TRBV12-4 to TRBJ2-1; 7 bases map to TRBD2. The CDR3 runs to 14 residues. The J segment lost 2 bases and the V segment lost 8 bases, leaving 6 bases of the junction unmatched.

This clonotype was observed at least ten times. The rearrangement joins TRBV5-1 to TRBJ1-1, with 7 bases that match TRBD1. This CDR3 region has 14 residues. V lost 3 bases and J lost 1; bases outside the gene matches: 3. CDR1 is SGHRS, CDR2 YFSETQ, per germline. CDR3 DNA sequence: TGCGCCAGCAGCTGGGGGACAGCGAACACTGAAGCTTTCTTT. This codes for CASSWGTANTEAFF. Full variable domain (rest looked up from reference TRBV5-1 and TRBJ1-1): KAGVTQTPRYLIKTRGQQVTLSCSPISGHRSVSWYQQTPGQGLQFLFEYFSETQRNKGNFPGRFSGRQFSNSRSEMNVSTLELGDSALYLCASSWGTANTEAFFGQGTRLTVV.